This paragraph covers one T cell receptor (beta chain) sequence. The entry originates in a study of blood T cell repertoires in COVID-19. Study-level background: Donors in the United States, Italy and Spain gave samples during acute or convalescent COVID-19. T cells, B-cell-depleted T cells, or PBMCs provided the cDNA or gDNA that served as material.

V gave up 4 bases and J gave up 2 bases; unmatched junction bases: 17. Looked up from germline, CDR1 is WSHSY and CDR2 is SAAADI. The CDR3 consists of 19 residues. The protocol was immunoSEQ multiplex PCR, while the TCRdb copy is restricted to in-frame clones and leaves out a portion. The data contain approximately 200,000 clones, roughly nine tenths of them singletons. The TCR sequence derives from a woman aged 50 to 65 with acute or convalescent COVID-19. Sequenced: peripheral blood. The rearrangement joins TRBV10-2 to TRBJ2-7; TRBD2 matches at 10 bases. The chain's CDR3 is CASSALTGLAASPTYEQYF. The CDR3 nucleotides read TGCGCCAGCAGTGCCCTAACTGGACTAGCGGCGAGTCCAACCTACGAGCAGTACTTC.